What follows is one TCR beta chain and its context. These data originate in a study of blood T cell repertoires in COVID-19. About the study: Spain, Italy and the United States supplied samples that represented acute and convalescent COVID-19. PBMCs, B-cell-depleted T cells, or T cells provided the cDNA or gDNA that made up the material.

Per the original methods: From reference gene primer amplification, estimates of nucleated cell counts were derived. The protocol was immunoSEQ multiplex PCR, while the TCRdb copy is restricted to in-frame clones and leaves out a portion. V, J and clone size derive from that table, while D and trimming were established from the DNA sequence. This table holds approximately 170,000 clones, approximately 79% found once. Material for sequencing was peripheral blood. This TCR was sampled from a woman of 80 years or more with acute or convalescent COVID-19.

The CDR3 reads CASSGPRGPGTEAFF. The DNA for the CDR3 is TGCGCCAGCAGTGGCCCCAGGGGGCCGGGCACTGAAGCTTTCTTT. V and J are TRBV10-1 and TRBJ1-1; TRBD1 aligns across 8 bases. The germline gives CDR1 WNHNN, CDR2 SYGVQD (reference sequence). CDR3 size: 15 residues. V lost 4 bases, J lost 4 bases, and 8 bases stayed unmatched.